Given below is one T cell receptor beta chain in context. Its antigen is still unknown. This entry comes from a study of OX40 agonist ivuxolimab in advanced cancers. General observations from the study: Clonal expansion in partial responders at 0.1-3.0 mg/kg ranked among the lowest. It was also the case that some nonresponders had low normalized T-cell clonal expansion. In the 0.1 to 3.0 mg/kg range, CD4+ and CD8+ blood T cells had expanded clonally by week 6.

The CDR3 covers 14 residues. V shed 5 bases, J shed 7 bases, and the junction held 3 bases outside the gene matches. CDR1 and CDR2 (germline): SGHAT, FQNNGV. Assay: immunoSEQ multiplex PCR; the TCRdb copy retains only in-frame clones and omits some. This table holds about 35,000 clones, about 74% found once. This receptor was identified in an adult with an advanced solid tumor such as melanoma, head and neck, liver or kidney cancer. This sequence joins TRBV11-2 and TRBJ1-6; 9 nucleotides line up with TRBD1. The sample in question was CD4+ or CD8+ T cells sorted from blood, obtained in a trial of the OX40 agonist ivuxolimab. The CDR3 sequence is CASSPGTGNSPLHF. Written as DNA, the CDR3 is TGTGCCAGCAGCCCCGGGACAGGGAATTCACCCCTCCACTTT.